This TCR beta chain was obtained from a study of vaccination and CD4 T cells after COVID-19. Study-wide context: Convalescent cases consisted of six males and four females, of whom two were Hispanic. The authors gave control cultures a CEFX pool, an HIV-1 Nef pool, or no peptide.

Oncomine TCR Beta short-read sequencing was applied to DNA from cultured CD4+ T cells. From the PCR reads, TCRdb called clonotypes with MiXCR, one entry per CDR3 protein. The data contain around 18,000 distinct CDR3 sequences, less than 50% of them singletons. Broader study findings: Within the convalescent patients, spike mono-reactivity was found in 304 of 307 vaccine-specific clones.

Treatment meaning: roughly 10-day PBMC culture with coronavirus spike peptide pools or control peptides (ViraFEST assay). PBMCs were cultured at two million per well with roughly 9 IU/ml IL-2 and roughly 10 ug/ml peptide pools. About this clonotype: Its antigen is currently unknown.

The receptor was isolated from a human donor who had recovered from COVID-19. Sequencing was carried out using CD4+ T cells from blood, cultured in vitro.

The DNA for the CDR3 is TGTGCCAGCAGTTCCCGGCGGGGACAGGCACTCAATCAGCCCCAGCATTTT. Its translation is CASSSRRGQALNQPQHF. The chain uses TRBV28 and TRBJ1-5, with 8 bases aligning to TRBD1. Germline V CDR1 and CDR2: MDHEN, SYDVKM. The CDR3 contains 17 residues. The V gene end was trimmed by 4 bases and the J gene end by 3 bases; junction bases not matched to a gene: 11. Full variable domain (rest looked up from reference TRBV28 and TRBJ1-5): DVKVTQSSRYLVKRTGEKVFLECVQDMDHENMFWYRQDPGLGLRLIYFSYDVKMKEKGDIPEGYSVSREKKERFSLILESASTNQTSMYLCASSSRRGQALNQPQHFGDGTRLSIL.